Sequencing of this T cell receptor (beta chain) was carried out in a study of cytomegalovirus exposure and HLA in healthy donors. Findings and caveats of the study: A later analysis found TCR association rates differed by HLA locus, highest for DRB1 and lowest for HLA-C.

The CDR3 is 16 residues long. CDR1 and CDR2 (germline): SGHTA, FQGNSA. The V and J ends lost 2 bases and 4 bases respectively, with 15 bases between them. Comment on this clone: Antigen unknown.

The PCR made use of 60 Vbeta and 13 Jbeta primers. Sequencing was performed with immunoSEQ multiplex PCR; in TCRdb, only in-frame clones are kept and a portion is missing. The data contain 150,000 to 200,000 clones, roughly 80% of them singletons. Sequencing used PBMCs. J is TRBJ1-3 and V is TRBV7-2, with D possibly matching TRBD1 (6 bases). The sequence came from a male donor in good health and CMV-seropositive. CDR3 nucleotide sequence: TGTGCCAGCAGCTTAATGGGGGGGCTTTCAGGAAACACCATATATTTT. Its protein product is CASSLMGGLSGNTIYF. Full variable domain (missing parts from reference TRBV7-2 and TRBJ1-3): GAGVSQSPSNKVTEKGKDVELRCDPISGHTALYWYRQSLGQGLEFLIYFQGNSAPDKSGLPSDRFSAERTGGSVSTLTIQRTQQEDSAVYLCASSLMGGLSGNTIYFGEGSWLTVV.